These 24 T cell receptor beta chains were all obtained from the same sample, sequenced in a study of blood T cell repertoires in COVID-19. Clones were sequenced by immunoSEQ multiplex PCR, and TCRdb holds only the in-frame ones, with some missing. There are roughly 410,000 clones in the sample; roughly 90% occur only once, and around 1.2% lies in the top ten. Source material: peripheral blood. These receptors came from a man aged 40-50 years with acute or convalescent COVID-19.

The chain is built from TRBV3-1 (or the pseudogene TRBV3-2) and TRBJ2-7; tentative D call: TRBD2 (6 bases). The ends were cut back, 4 bases at V and 5 bases at J, with 6 bases in the middle. Germline CDR1 LGHDT, CDR2 YNNKEL (reference sequence). The CDR3 length is 11 residues. CDR3 sequence: CASSLADEQYF. The DNA for the CDR3 is TGTGCCAGCAGCCTAGCGGACGAGCAGTACTTC.

The CDR3 loop is CASSYSNKGADRAFF. CDR3 DNA sequence: TGTGCCAGCAGTTACTCAAACAAGGGGGCAGATAGAGCTTTCTTT. This chain links TRBV6-5 with TRBJ1-1, with 7 positions matching TRBD1. CDR3 length equals 15 residues. V trimming: 0 bases; J trimming: 10 bases; junction bases outside the gene matches: 11. CDR1 is MNHEY, CDR2 SVGAGI, per germline.

V is TRBV5-4 and J is TRBJ2-1, with 9 bases lining up with TRBD1. Germline CDR1 is SGHNT and CDR2 is YYREEE (reference sequence). Trimming removed 2 bases from V and 9 bases from J; junction bases left unmatched: 12. The CDR3 length is 16 residues. This chain's CDR3 is CASSFGPGTGQGEQFF. For the CDR3, the DNA is TGTGCCAGCAGCTTTGGGCCGGGGACAGGGCAGGGTGAGCAGTTCTTC.

The rearrangement uses TRBV12-3 or TRBV12-4 and TRBJ1-5; D not resolved. The CDR3 is 13 amino acids. The V end lost 2 bases, the J end lost 4 bases, and 6 bases lay between the germline ends. Here the CDR3 DNA reads TGTGCCAGCAGTTTAAAGCCAAATCAGCCCCAGCATTTT. This encodes CASSLKPNQPQHF.

The sample holds one count of this clone. V is TRBV13 and J is TRBJ2-1; perhaps TRBD2 as D (5 bases). This CDR3 comprises 17 residues. Trimming shortened V by 5 bases and J by 7 bases, and 24 bases separated the two germline ends. Germline values: CDR1 PRHDT, CDR2 FYEKMQ (reference sequence). CDR3 sequence: CASSTGGRLTLGNEQFF. The CDR3 DNA is TGTGCCAGCAGCACCGGAGGTAGACTTACCCTGGGGAATGAGCAGTTCTTC.

The chain carries TRBV5-6 and TRBJ2-5; 11 nucleotides agree with TRBD2. There are 16 residues in the CDR3. The junction had 5 bases not matched to a gene; V was cut back by 0 bases and J by 4 bases. Per germline, CDR1 SGHDT and CDR2 YYEEEE. The CDR3 reads CASSLGLAGGSETQYF. For the CDR3, the DNA is TGTGCCAGCAGCTTGGGCCTAGCGGGGGGCTCAGAGACCCAGTACTTC.

This chain uses TRBV7-9 with TRBJ1-2; D possibly corresponds to TRBD1 (5 bases). The V gene lost 5 bases and the J gene lost 5 bases, with 9 bases spanning the gap. This CDR3 has 12 amino acids. CDR1 and CDR2 from the germline V gene are SEHNR and FQNEAQ (reference sequence). CDR3 sequence reads: CASSQAGYGYTF. CDR3 sequence (DNA): TGTGCCAGCAGCCAGGCAGGGTATGGCTACACCTTC.

The J gene is TRBJ1-5, the V gene TRBV4-1, with D perhaps TRBD1 (6 bases). The CDR3 contains 16 residues. Germline loops: CDR1 MGHRA, CDR2 YSYEKL. The V and J ends lost 6 bases and 2 bases respectively, with 17 bases between them. CDR3 amino acids: CASSPQGEARNQPQHF. The CDR3 coding sequence is TGCGCCAGCAGTCCACAGGGTGAGGCGCGCAATCAGCCCCAGCATTTT.

The rearrangement joins TRBV5-4 to TRBJ1-2; TRBD1 is a possible D gene (5 bases). Trimming shortened V by 3 bases and J by 8 bases, and 8 bases separated the two germline ends. CDR1 and CDR2 from the germline V gene are SGHNT and YYREEE (reference sequence). This CDR3 comprises 11 residues. CDR3 in amino acids: CASSYGQGYTF. CDR3 sequence (DNA): TGTGCCAGCAGCTACGGACAAGGCTACACCTTC. The whole variable domain, remainder taken from reference TRBV5-4 and TRBJ1-2, is ETGVTQSPTHLIKTRGQQVTLRCSSQSGHNTVSWYQQALGQGPQFIFQYYREEENGRGNFPPRFSGLQFPNYSSELNVNALELDDSALYLCASSYGQGYTFGSGTRLTVV.

The J gene is TRBJ2-5, the V gene TRBV6-5; 7 bases align to TRBD1. This CDR3 region has 13 residues. The V segment lost 6 bases and the J segment 3 bases; nucleotides outside the gene matches: 4. Germline values: CDR1 MNHEY, CDR2 SVGAGI. The CDR3 is CASRPGQEETQYF. The DNA for the CDR3 is TGTGCCAGCAGACCCGGACAGGAAGAGACCCAGTACTTC.

The rearrangement links TRBV4-3 to TRBJ2-1, with 8 nucleotides matching TRBD2. Germline loops: CDR1 LGHNA, CDR2 YSLEER. Unmatched junction bases numbered 5, after V lost 0 bases and J lost 4 bases. The CDR3 totals 16 residues. CDR3 in DNA: TGCGCCAGCAGCCAAGATGCCGGGGGGGGTTACAATGAGCAGTTCTTC. It codes for CASSQDAGGGYNEQFF.

The chain employs TRBV2 and TRBJ2-2; TRBD2 is a possible D gene (5 bases). This CDR3 is 14 amino acids long. V was cut by 11 bases and J by 2 bases, with 15 bases left in between. In germline, CDR1 is SNHLY, CDR2 FYNNEI. The CDR3 loop reads CAFKGLSNTGELFF. For the CDR3, the DNA is TGTGCCTTCAAAGGACTCTCTAACACCGGGGAGCTGTTTTTT.

This clone occurred once. The chain carries TRBV4-1 and TRBJ2-7; 10 bases align to TRBD1. This CDR3 contains 15 residues. Germline loops: CDR1 MGHRA, CDR2 YSYEKL. The V and J ends lost 3 bases and 1 base, in that order; junction bases with no gene match: 3. CDR3 loop: CASSQTGGESYEQYF. CDR3 DNA: TGCGCCAGCAGCCAGACAGGGGGCGAATCCTACGAGCAGTACTTC.

This sequence joins TRBV19 and TRBJ2-7, with D possibly matching TRBD2 (5 bases). The CDR3 consists of 13 residues. V was shortened by 5 bases and J by 4 bases, with 12 bases between the two germline ends. The germline CDR1 and CDR2 sequences are LNHDA and SQIVND (reference sequence). CDR3 amino acids: CASSSSSGYEQYF. The CDR3 bases are TGTGCCAGTAGTTCATCGTCGGGGTACGAGCAGTACTTC.

The chain has TRBV7-8 and TRBJ2-2; TRBD2 might be the D (5 bases). CDR3 size: 16 residues. Germline assignment: CDR1 SGHVS and CDR2 FQNEAQ. Trimming shortened V by 5 bases and J by 3 bases, and 16 bases separated the two germline ends. CDR3 sequence (DNA): TGTGCCAGCAGCCCCCGGCAACGGGGTCACACCGGGGAGCTGTTTTTT. It specifies CASSPRQRGHTGELFF.

This clone was detected once. The V and J genes are TRBV7-9 and TRBJ2-5; D might be TRBD2 (5 bases). The CDR3 is 16 amino acids. Germline V gene lookup returns CDR1 SEHNR and CDR2 FQNEAQ (reference sequence). Trimming removed 11 bases at V and 5 bases at J, with 27 bases between. CDR3 sequence (DNA): TGTGCCGGGATCAGGATCAGAGGGCCCTCGCGGGAGACCCAGTACTTC. Translated: CAGIRIRGPSRETQYF.

This sequence joins TRBV5-4 and TRBJ2-1, with D unresolved. The CDR3 is 13 amino acids. Trimming took off 0 bases at V and 6 bases at J, with 7 bases between the two ends. CDR1 and CDR2 from the germline V gene are SGHNT and YYREEE (reference sequence). CDR3 protein: CASSLDSPNEQFF. Written as DNA, the CDR3 is TGTGCCAGCAGCTTGGACTCACCCAATGAGCAGTTCTTC. The whole variable domain, filled in from reference TRBV5-4 and TRBJ2-1, reads ETGVTQSPTHLIKTRGQQVTLRCSSQSGHNTVSWYQQALGQGPQFIFQYYREEENGRGNFPPRFSGLQFPNYSSELNVNALELDDSALYLCASSLDSPNEQFFGPGTRLTVL.

The chain couples TRBV5-4 to TRBJ2-7, with 10 bases lining up with TRBD2. Losses at the gene ends were 2 bases for V and 6 bases for J; bases not matched to a gene: 5. The CDR3 length is 14 residues. Germline CDR1 reads SGHNT; CDR2 reads YYREEE (reference sequence). The chain's CDR3 is CASSFLAGESEQYF. The CDR3 DNA sequence: TGTGCCAGCAGCTTCCTAGCGGGGGAGAGCGAGCAGTACTTC.

This clone has just a few counts. The rearrangement joins TRBV28 to TRBJ1-2; possible D gene TRBD1, 5 bases. Germline V gives CDR1 MDHEN, CDR2 SYDVKM. V was cut by 5 bases and J by 2 bases, with 12 bases left in between. The CDR3 sequence is 14 residues long. The CDR3 here is CASSPDSPNYGYTF. CDR3 nucleotide sequence: TGTGCCAGCAGTCCAGACAGCCCGAACTATGGCTACACCTTC.

J is TRBJ1-2 and V is TRBV5-4, with D possibly TRBD1 on 5 matching bases. CDR1 and CDR2 (germline): SGHNT, YYREEE (reference sequence). The CDR3 totals 14 residues. The V end was cut by 3 bases, the J end by 0 bases, with 9 bases between. The CDR3 spells CASSSQTANYGYTF. DNA for the CDR3: TGTGCCAGCAGCTCCCAGACAGCTAACTATGGCTACACCTTC.

The rearrangement links TRBV5-1 to TRBJ1-6; 7 positions agree with TRBD1. CDR3 length: 17 amino acids. The junction had 13 bases not matched to a gene; V was cut back by 0 bases and J by 10 bases. CDR1 is SGHRS, CDR2 YFSETQ, per germline. In DNA form, the CDR3 reads TGCGCCAGCAGCTTGGTCTCGACGTTTCAGGGGGGATCACCCCTCCACTTT. Translated: CASSLVSTFQGGSPLHF.

The genes are TRBV6-5 and TRBJ1-1; 9 bases agree with TRBD1. With V trimmed by 2 bases and J by 12 bases, 7 bases remained unmatched. The CDR3 extends over 13 amino acids. The germline V gene has CDR1 MNHEY and CDR2 SVGAGI. CDR3 DNA: TGTGCCAGCAGTTACGGGCGGGACAGGGAAACTTTCTTT. It translates to CASSYGRDRETFF.

This sequence joins TRBV27 and TRBJ1-2, with TRBD1 as a possible D gene (5 bases). Trimming took 0 bases from V and 8 from J, leaving 13 bases between them. The CDR3 is 14 residues long. Germline CDR1 is MNHEY and CDR2 is SMNVEV (reference sequence). The DNA for the CDR3 is TGTGCCAGCAGTTTATCGGGGGGGACGTGGGGCTACACCTTC. Translation gives CASSLSGGTWGYTF.

This chain joins TRBV3-1 (or the pseudogene TRBV3-2) and TRBJ2-2; TRBD1 aligns across 8 bases. Looked up from germline, CDR1 is LGHDT and CDR2 is YNNKEL (reference sequence). The junction had 5 bases not matched to a gene; V was cut back by 0 bases and J by 5 bases. The CDR3 consists of 16 residues. The CDR3 here is CASSQDATGATGELFF. The CDR3 nucleotides are TGTGCCAGCAGCCAAGATGCGACAGGGGCAACCGGGGAGCTGTTTTTT.